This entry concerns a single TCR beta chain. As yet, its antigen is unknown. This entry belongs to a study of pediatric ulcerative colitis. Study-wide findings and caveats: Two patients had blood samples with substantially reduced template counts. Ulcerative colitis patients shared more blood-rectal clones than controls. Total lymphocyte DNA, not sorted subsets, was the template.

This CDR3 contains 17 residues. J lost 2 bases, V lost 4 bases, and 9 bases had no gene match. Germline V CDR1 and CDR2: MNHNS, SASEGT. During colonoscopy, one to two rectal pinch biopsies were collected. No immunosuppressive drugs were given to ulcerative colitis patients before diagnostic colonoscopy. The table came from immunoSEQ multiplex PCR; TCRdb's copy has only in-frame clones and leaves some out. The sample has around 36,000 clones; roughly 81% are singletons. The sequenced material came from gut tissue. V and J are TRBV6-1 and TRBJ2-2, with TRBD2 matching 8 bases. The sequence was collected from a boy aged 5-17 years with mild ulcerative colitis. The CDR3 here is CASSARGGAGNTGELFF. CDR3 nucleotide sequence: TGTGCCAGCAGTGCTCGGGGGGGCGCAGGAAACACCGGGGAGCTGTTTTTT.